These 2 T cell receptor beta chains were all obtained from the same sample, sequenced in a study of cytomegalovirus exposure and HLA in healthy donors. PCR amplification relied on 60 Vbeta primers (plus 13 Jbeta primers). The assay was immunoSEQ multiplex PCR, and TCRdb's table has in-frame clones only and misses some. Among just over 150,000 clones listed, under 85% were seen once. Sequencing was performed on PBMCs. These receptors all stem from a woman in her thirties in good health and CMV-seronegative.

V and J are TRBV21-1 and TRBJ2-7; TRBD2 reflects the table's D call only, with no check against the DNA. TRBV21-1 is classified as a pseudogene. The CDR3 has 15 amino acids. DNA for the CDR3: TGTGCCAGCAGCAACGGGATCCTAGTTTCCTACGAGCAGTACTTC. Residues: CASSNGILVSYEQYF.

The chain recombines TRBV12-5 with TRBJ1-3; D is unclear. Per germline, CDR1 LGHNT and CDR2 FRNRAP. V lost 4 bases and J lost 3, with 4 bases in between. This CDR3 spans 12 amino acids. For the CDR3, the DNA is TGTGCTAGTGGTTATTATGGAAACACCATATATTTT. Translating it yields CASGYYGNTIYF. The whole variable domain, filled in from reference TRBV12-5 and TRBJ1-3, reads DARVTQTPRHKVTEMGQEVTMRCQPILGHNTVFWYRQTMMQGLELLAYFRNRAPLDDSGMPKDRFSAEMPDATLATLKIQPSEPRDSAVYFCASGYYGNTIYFGEGSWLTVV.